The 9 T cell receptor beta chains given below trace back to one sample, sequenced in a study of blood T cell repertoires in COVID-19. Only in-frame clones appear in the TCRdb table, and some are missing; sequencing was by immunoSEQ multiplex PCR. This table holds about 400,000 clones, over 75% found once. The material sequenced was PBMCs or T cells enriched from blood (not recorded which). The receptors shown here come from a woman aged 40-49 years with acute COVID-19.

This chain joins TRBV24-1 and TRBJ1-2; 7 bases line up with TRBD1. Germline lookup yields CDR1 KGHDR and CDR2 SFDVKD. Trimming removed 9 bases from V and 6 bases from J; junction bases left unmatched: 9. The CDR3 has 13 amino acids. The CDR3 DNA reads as TGTGCCACCGCGACAGGGTCGGCTGATGGCTACACCTTC. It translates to CATATGSADGYTF.

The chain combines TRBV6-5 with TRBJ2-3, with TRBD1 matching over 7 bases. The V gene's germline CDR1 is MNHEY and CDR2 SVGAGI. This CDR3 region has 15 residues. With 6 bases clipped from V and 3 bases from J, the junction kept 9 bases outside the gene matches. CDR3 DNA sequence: TGTGCCAGCAGGGGAAGACAGGGCAGGACAGATACGCAGTATTTT. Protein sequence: CASRGRQGRTDTQYF.

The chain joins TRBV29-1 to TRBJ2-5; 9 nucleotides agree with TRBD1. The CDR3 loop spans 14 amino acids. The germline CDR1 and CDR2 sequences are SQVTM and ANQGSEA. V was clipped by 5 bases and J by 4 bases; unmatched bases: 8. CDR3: CSVRDRGKAETQYF. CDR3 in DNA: TGCAGCGTTCGTGACAGGGGGAAGGCAGAGACCCAGTACTTC.

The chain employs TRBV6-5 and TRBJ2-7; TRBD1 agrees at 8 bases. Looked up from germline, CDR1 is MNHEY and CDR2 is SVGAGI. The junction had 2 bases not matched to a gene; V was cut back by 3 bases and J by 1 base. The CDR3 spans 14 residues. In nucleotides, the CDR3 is TGTGCCAGCAGTTATAACAGGGGGTCCTACGAGCAGTACTTC. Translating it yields CASSYNRGSYEQYF.

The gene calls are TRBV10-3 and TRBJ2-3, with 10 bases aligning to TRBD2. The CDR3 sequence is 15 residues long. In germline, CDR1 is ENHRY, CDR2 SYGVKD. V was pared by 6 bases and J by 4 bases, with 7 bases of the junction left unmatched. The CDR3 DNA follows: TGTGCCATCAGGGCTACTAGCGGGGTAGCAGATACGCAGTATTTT. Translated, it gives CAIRATSGVADTQYF.

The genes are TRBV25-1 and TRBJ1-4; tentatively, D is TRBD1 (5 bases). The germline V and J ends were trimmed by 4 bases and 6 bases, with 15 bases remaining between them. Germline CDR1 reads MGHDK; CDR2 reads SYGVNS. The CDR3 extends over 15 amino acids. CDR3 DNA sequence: TGTGCCAGCAGTGCGTACTGGACGGGGGATGAAAAACTGTTTTTT. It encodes CASSAYWTGDEKLFF.

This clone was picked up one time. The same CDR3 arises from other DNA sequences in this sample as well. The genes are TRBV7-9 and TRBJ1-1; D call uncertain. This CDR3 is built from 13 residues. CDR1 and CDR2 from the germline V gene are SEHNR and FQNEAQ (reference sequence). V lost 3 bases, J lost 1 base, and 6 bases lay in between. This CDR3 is CASSLSGNTEAFF. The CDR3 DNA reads TGTGCCAGCAGCTTGTCGGGGAACACTGAAGCTTTCTTT.

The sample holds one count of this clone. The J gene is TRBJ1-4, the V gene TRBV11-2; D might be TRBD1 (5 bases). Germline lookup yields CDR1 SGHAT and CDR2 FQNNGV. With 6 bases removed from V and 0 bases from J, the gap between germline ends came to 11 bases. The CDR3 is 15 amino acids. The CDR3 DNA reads TGTGCCAGCAGGGGGGGACGAGCAACTAATGAAAAACTGTTTTTT. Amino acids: CASRGGRATNEKLFF.

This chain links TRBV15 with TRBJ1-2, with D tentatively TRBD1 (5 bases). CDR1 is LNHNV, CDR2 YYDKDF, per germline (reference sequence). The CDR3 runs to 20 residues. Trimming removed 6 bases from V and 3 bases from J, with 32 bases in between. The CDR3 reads CATRVGDSLLVRRGHYGYTF. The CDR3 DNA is TGTGCCACCAGAGTGGGTGACAGCCTTCTTGTTCGGAGGGGTCACTATGGCTACACCTTC.